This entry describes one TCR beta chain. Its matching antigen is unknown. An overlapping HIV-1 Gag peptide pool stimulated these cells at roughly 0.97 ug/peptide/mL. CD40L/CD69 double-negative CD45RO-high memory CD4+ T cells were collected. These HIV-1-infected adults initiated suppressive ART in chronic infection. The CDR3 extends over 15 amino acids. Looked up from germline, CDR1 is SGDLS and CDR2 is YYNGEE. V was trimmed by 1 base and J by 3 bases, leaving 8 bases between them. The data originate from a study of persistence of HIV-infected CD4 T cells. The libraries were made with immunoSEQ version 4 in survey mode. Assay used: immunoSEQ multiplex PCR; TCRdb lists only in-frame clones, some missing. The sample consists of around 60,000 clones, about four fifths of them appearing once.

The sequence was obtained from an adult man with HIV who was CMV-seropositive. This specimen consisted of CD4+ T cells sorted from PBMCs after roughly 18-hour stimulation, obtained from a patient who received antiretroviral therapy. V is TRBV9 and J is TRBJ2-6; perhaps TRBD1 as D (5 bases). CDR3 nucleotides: TGTGCCAGCAGCGTAAGGCAGGGTGGGGCCAACGTCCTGACTTTC. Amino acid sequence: CASSVRQGGANVLTF. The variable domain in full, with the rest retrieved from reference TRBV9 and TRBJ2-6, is DSGVTQTPKHLITATGQRVTLRCSPRSGDLSVYWYQQSLDQGLQFLIQYYNGEERAKGNILERFSAQQFPDLHSELNLSSLELGDSALYFCASSVRQGGANVLTFGAGSRLTVL.